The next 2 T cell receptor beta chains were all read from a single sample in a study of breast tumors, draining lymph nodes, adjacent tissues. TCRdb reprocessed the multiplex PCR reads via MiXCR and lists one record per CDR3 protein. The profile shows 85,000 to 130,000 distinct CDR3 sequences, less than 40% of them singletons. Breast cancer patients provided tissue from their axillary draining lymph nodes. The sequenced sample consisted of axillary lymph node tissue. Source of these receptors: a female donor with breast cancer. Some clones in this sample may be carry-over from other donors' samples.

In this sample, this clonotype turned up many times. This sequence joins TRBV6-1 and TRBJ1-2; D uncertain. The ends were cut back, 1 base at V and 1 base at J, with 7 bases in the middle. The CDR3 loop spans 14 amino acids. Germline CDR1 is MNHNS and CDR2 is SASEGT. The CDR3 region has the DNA TGTGCCAGCAGTGAAGGACCGATTAACTATGGCTACACCTTC. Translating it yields CASSEGPINYGYTF.

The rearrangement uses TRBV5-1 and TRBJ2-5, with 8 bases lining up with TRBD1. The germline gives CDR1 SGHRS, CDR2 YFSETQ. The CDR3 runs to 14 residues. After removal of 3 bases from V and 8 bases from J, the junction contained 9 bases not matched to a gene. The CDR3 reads CASSSGGPRGTQYF. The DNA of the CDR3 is TGCGCCAGCAGCTCAGGGGGCCCGCGGGGCACCCAGTACTTC.